The next 12 T cell receptor beta chains were all read from a single sample in a study of T-cell reconstitution after alpha-beta-depleted transplantation in children. Researchers prepared the TCRbeta library using unique molecular identifiers, the study reports. MiXCR, run by TCRdb on the PCR reads, gives a single entry per CDR3 protein. Found here are around 500,000 distinct CDR3 sequences, roughly an eighth of them singletons; the top ten hold about 6%. Here the sequenced sample was PBMCs from the stem cell graft donor, taken from the stem cell graft. The source of these receptors is a human donor who donated a stem cell graft to a child with combined immunodeficiency.

V is TRBV7-2 and J is TRBJ1-1; the D is unclear. Germline V gives CDR1 SGHTA, CDR2 FQGNSA. Deletions cut 1 base from V and 6 bases from J, with 9 bases between. The CDR3 runs to 13 residues. CDR3 amino acids: CASSLEVPAEAFF. The CDR3 DNA reads as TGTGCCAGCAGCTTAGAGGTGCCGGCTGAAGCTTTCTTT.

A few counts support this clonotype. The chain employs TRBV7-2 and TRBJ1-5; possibly TRBD1 for D (5 bases). Trimming removed 3 bases at V and 5 bases at J, with 11 bases between. The CDR3 totals 14 residues. The germline CDR1 and CDR2 sequences are SGHTA and FQGNSA. CDR3 DNA: TGTGCCAGCAGCTTCGGGACCCAGGATCAGCCCCAGCATTTT. It specifies CASSFGTQDQPQHF.

This clonotype was observed a few times. The chain uses TRBV12-3 or TRBV12-4 and TRBJ2-1, with 15 bases identical to TRBD2. The CDR3 is made up of 14 amino acids. V trimming: 6 bases; J trimming: 9 bases; junction bases outside the gene matches: 3. This CDR3 is CASRGLAGGPEQFF. The DNA of the CDR3 is TGTGCCAGCAGAGGACTAGCGGGAGGGCCTGAGCAGTTCTTC.

The rearrangement joins TRBV4-3 to TRBJ2-7, with 9 positions matching TRBD1. The CDR3 is 16 amino acids. V lost 3 bases and J lost 2; bases outside the gene matches: 8. CDR1 and CDR2 from the germline V gene are LGHNA and YSLEER. In nucleotides, the CDR3 is TGCGCCAGCAGCCATCTTGCGGGACAGGGAACCTACGAGCAGTACTTC. This encodes CASSHLAGQGTYEQYF.

This clonotype was found many times. The chain recombines TRBV12-3 or TRBV12-4 with TRBJ2-3, with 13 bases matching TRBD2. The CDR3 consists of 16 residues. V lost 5 bases, J lost 8 bases, and 10 bases stayed unmatched. The chain's CDR3 is CASSETSGRPRGTQYF. The CDR3 nucleotides read TGTGCCAGCAGTGAGACTAGCGGGAGGCCCAGAGGTACGCAGTATTTT.

In its sample, this clonotype was seen a few times. V gene TRBV15 combines with J gene TRBJ2-4; 8 bases are shared with TRBD1. Germline V gives CDR1 LNHNV, CDR2 YYDKDF (reference sequence). The V segment lost 5 bases and the J segment 6 bases; nucleotides outside the gene matches: 3. This CDR3 is 13 amino acids long. As DNA, the CDR3 is TGTGCCACCAGCGGCAGGGGGCCAAACATTCAGTACTTC. It is translated as CATSGRGPNIQYF.

This clonotype occurred a few times. The chain uses TRBV28 and TRBJ2-3; maybe TRBD2 (6 bases). The CDR3 sequence is 11 residues long. CDR1 and CDR2 (germline): MDHEN, SYDVKM. The V gene lost 6 bases and the J gene lost 7 bases, with 8 bases spanning the gap. The CDR3 spells CASRAGNTQYF. The CDR3 DNA reads as TGTGCCAGCAGGGCGGGGAATACGCAGTATTTT.

The sample holds a few counts of this clonotype. The chain combines TRBV7-2 with TRBJ1-5, with D hard to call. Germline assignment: CDR1 SGHTA and CDR2 FQGNSA. V lost 2 bases to trimming and J lost 5 bases, with 10 bases between them. This CDR3 region has 14 residues. The CDR3 sequence: CASSLKAEHQPQHF. The CDR3 DNA is TGTGCCAGCAGCTTAAAGGCCGAGCATCAGCCCCAGCATTTT.

This clonotype showed up many times. The chain combines TRBV5-1 with TRBJ2-7, with 10 bases fitting TRBD2. V gave up 4 bases and J gave up 7 bases; unmatched junction bases: 8. CDR3 length: 14 amino acids. Germline lookup yields CDR1 SGHRS and CDR2 YFSETQ. The CDR3 DNA sequence: TGCGCCAGCAGCGCCGGGACTAGCGTTGGGGAGCAGTACTTC. It yields the protein CASSAGTSVGEQYF.

The J gene is TRBJ2-2, the V gene TRBV12-3 or TRBV12-4, with 13 bases lining up with TRBD2. After removal of 4 bases from V and 7 bases from J, the junction contained 6 bases not matched to a gene. The CDR3 covers 16 residues. CDR3 residues: CASSYTSGGAGGELFF. Here the CDR3 DNA reads TGTGCCAGCAGTTATACTAGCGGGGGGGCCGGCGGGGAGCTGTTTTTT.

The V gene is TRBV7-9, the J gene TRBJ2-3, with a tentative D call TRBD2 (6 bases). The V end lost 5 bases, the J end lost 2 bases, and 20 bases lay between the germline ends. Germline values: CDR1 SEHNR, CDR2 FQNEAQ (reference sequence). This CDR3 spans 17 amino acids. The CDR3 region has the DNA TGTGCCAGCAGCAAGATAGCGGCCAGTAAAAACACAGATACGCAGTATTTT. Its protein product is CASSKIAASKNTDTQYF.

On this clonotype: A read error may be the cause here, since a much bigger clone is one base away. The gene calls are TRBV29-1 and TRBJ2-4; D might be TRBD1 or TRBD2, each matching 5 bases. The CDR3 extends over 14 amino acids. Germline CDR1 SQVTM, CDR2 ANQGSEA. Trimming stripped 7 bases from V and 0 bases from J, with 13 bases between. CDR3 coding DNA: TGCAGCGCTGTGGGGGAACTAGCCAAAAACATTCAGTACTTC. Its protein product is CSAVGELAKNIQYF.